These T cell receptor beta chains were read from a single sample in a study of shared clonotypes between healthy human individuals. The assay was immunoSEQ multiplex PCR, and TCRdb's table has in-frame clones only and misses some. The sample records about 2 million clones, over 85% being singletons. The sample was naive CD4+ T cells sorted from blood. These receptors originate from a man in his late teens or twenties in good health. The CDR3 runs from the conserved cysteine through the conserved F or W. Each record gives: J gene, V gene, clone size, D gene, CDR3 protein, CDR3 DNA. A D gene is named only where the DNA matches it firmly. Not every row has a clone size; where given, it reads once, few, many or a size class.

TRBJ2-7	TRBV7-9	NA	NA	CASSLLGTTGEQYF	TGTGCCAGCAGCTTATTGGGGACCACGGGCGAGCAGTACTTC
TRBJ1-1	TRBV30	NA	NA	CAWHRGTEAFF	TGTGCCTGGCACCGCGGGACTGAAGCTTTCTTT
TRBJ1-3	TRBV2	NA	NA	CASSEIRNTIYF	TGTGCCAGCAGTGAAATTAGAAACACCATATATTTT
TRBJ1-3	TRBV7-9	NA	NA	CASSLAGLGNTIYF	TGTGCCAGCAGCTTAGCGGGATTAGGAAACACCATATATTTT
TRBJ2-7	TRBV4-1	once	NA	CASSQEKKGGVYEQYF	TGCGCCAGCAGCCAAGAAAAGAAGGGCGGAGTCTACGAGCAGTACTTC
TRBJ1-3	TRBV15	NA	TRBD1	CATSRDGTAGNTIYF	TGTGCCACCAGCAGAGACGGGACAGCTGGAAACACCATATATTTT
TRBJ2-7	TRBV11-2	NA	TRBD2	CASSSRTSGGRKTIYEQYF	TGTGCCAGCAGCTCACGAACTAGCGGGGGCCGGAAAACGATCTACGAGCAGTACTTC
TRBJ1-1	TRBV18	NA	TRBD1	CASSPRGGTEAFF	TGTGCCAGCTCACCCAGGGGGGGCACTGAAGCTTTCTTT
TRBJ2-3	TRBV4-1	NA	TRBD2	CASSQPLAGEDTQYF	TGCGCCAGCAGCCAACCACTAGCGGGAGAAGATACGCAGTATTTT
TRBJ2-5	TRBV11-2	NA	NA	CASRYGDFQETQYF	TGTGCCAGCAGATATGGGGACTTCCAAGAGACCCAGTACTTC
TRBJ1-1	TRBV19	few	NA	CASSIARIRDSLSEAFF	TGTGCCAGTAGTATAGCTAGGATCCGGGACTCCCTTTCCGAAGCTTTCTTT
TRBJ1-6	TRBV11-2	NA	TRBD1	CASRPDRTNSPLHF	TGTGCCAGCCGCCCGGACAGGACCAATTCACCCCTCCACTTT
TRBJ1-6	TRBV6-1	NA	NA	CASSEDLGQFNSPLHF	TGTGCCAGCAGTGAAGACCTAGGACAGTTTAATTCACCCCTCCACTTT
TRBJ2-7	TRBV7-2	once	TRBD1	CASSSMDRNYEQYF	TGTGCCAGCAGCTCGATGGACAGGAACTACGAGCAGTACTTC
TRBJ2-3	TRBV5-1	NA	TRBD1	CASAGTGLTDTQYF	TGCGCCAGCGCCGGGACAGGATTAACAGATACGCAGTATTTT
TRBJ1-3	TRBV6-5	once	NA	CASSGGRRGNTIYF	TGTGCCAGCAGCGGGGGACGGCGGGGAAACACCATATATTTT
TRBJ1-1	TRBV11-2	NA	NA	CASSLQGGNMNTEAFF	TGTGCCAGCAGCTTACAGGGCGGGAATATGAACACTGAAGCTTTCTTT
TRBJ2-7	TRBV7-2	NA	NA	CASSPSSGVSYEQYF	TGTGCCAGCAGCCCGAGTAGCGGAGTCTCCTACGAGCAGTACTTC
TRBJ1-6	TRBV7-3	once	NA	CAPNRARSPLHF	TGTGCCCCCAACCGGGCGAGATCACCCCTCCACTTT
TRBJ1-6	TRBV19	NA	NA	CASSTQLVELSPLHF	TGTGCCAGTAGTACCCAGTTGGTTGAACTTTCACCCCTCCACTTT
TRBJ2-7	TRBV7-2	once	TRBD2	CASSYGLGLGEQYF	TGTGCCAGCAGCTACGGACTAGGTTTAGGTGAGCAGTACTTC
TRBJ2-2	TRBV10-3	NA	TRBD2	CAISESEAGELFF	TGTGCCATCAGTGAGTCGGAAGCGGGAGAGCTGTTTTTT
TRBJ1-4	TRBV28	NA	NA	CASHSLPASDNEKLFF	TGTGCCAGCCATTCCCTTCCCGCCTCAGATAATGAAAAACTGTTTTTT